This T cell receptor (beta chain) was sequenced for a study of cytomegalovirus exposure and HLA in healthy donors. Study results and limitations: There were a few CMV-associated chains whose specificity for CMV antigens was confirmed in vitro.

13 Jbeta primers and 60 Vbeta primers were used for the PCR. Some clones are missing from TCRdb's copy, which holds only in-frame ones; the method was immunoSEQ multiplex PCR. Here the sample spans fewer than 75,000 clones, over 70% being singletons. A word on this clone: Its antigen is not known.

From germline, CDR1 is GTSNPN and CDR2 SVGIG (reference sequence). The V end was cut by 4 bases, the J end by 0 bases, with 10 bases between. The CDR3 length is 14 residues. The chain employs TRBV30 and TRBJ1-3; D is perhaps TRBD1 (5 bases). The specimen sequenced was PBMCs. The receptor's source is a man between 65 and 85 years old in good health and CMV-seronegative. DNA of the CDR3: TGTGCCTGGACGGGGGACCCCTCTGGAAACACCATATATTTT. Its protein product is CAWTGDPSGNTIYF. Complete variable domain (other parts from reference TRBV30 and TRBJ1-3): SQTIHQWPATLVQPVGSPLSLECTVEGTSNPNLYWYRQAAGRGLQLLFYSVGIGQISSEVPQNLSASRPQDRQFILSSKKLLLSDSGFYLCAWTGDPSGNTIYFGEGSWLTVV.